This is a list of T cell receptor beta chains from one sample in a study of shared clonotypes between healthy human individuals. The protocol was immunoSEQ multiplex PCR, while the TCRdb copy is restricted to in-frame clones and leaves out a portion. There are roughly 490,000 clones in the sample; approximately 80% occur only once, and 10% to 15% lies in the top ten. Sequencing input: PBMCs. Source of these receptors: a woman between 40 and 50 years old in good health. Some clones in this sample may be carry-over from other donors' samples. CDR3s include the opening cysteine and the closing phenylalanine or tryptophan. Fields, in order: clone size, J gene, CDR3 length, V gene, D gene, CDR3 protein, CDR3 DNA. A D gene is named only where the DNA matches it firmly. For some rows the clone size is stated as once, few or many, or as a class when expanded; others skip it.

>NA|TRBJ2-1|15|TRBV10-3|TRBD2
CAIASGTSGNYEQFF
TGTGCCATTGCTTCCGGGACTAGCGGGAACTATGAGCAGTTCTTC
>NA|TRBJ1-6|13|TRBV7-2|NA
CASSPGHNSPLHF
TGTGCCAGCAGCCCGGGACACAATTCACCCCTCCACTTT
>NA|TRBJ2-7|16|TRBV5-1|TRBD2
CASSFGTGLAGGEQYF
TGCGCCAGCAGCTTCGGTACCGGACTAGCGGGAGGCGAGCAGTACTTC
>many|TRBJ1-1|16|TRBV6-1|NA
CASSEALSVYRYEAFF
TGTGCCAGCAGTGAGGCCCTCAGCGTCTATCGCTATGAAGCTTTCTTT
>NA|TRBJ2-3|16|TRBV10-3|TRBD1
CAISESLAGGIDTQYF
TGTGCCATCAGTGAGTCGTTAGCAGGGGGCATAGATACGCAGTATTTT
>many|TRBJ2-6|15|TRBV6-4|NA
CASSDVGSGANVLTF
TGTGCCAGCAGTGACGTGGGGTCCGGGGCCAACGTCCTGACTTTC
>few|TRBJ1-6|17|TRBV4-2|TRBD1
CASSHFLQGASNSPLHF
TGTGCCAGCAGCCACTTCTTACAGGGGGCTAGTAATTCACCCCTCCACTTT
>NA|TRBJ2-7|15|TRBV9|NA
CASSVSPGVNYEQYF
TGTGCCAGCAGCGTATCCCCTGGGGTGAACTACGAGCAGTACTTC
>NA|TRBJ1-4|15|TRBV4-2|TRBD1
CASSPDGTENEKLFF
TGTGCCAGCAGCCCAGACGGGACAGAGAATGAAAAACTGTTTTTT
>NA|TRBJ2-2|14|TRBV7-3|NA
CASSLAALAGELFF
TGTGCCAGCAGCTTAGCGGCTTTGGCCGGGGAGCTGTTTTTT
>NA|TRBJ2-5|14|TRBV9|NA
CASSVDRTQETQYF
TGTGCCAGCAGCGTAGACCGAACGCAAGAGACCCAGTACTTC
>few|TRBJ1-1|13|TRBV7-8|NA
CASSFAWATEAFF
TGTGCCAGCAGCTTTGCCTGGGCCACTGAAGCTTTCTTT
>NA|TRBJ2-3|18|TRBV27|TRBD2
CASRGGGSGTTYTDTQYF
TGTGCCAGCCGAGGGGGGGGTAGCGGGACCACCTACACAGATACGCAGTATTTT
>NA|TRBJ2-2|17|TRBV7-7|NA
CASSLAPGRANTGELFF
TGTGCCAGCAGCTTAGCGCCTGGGAGAGCGAACACCGGGGAGCTGTTTTTT
>NA|TRBJ2-1|16|TRBV18|NA
CASSRSDSGGPNEQFF
TGTGCCAGCTCACGAAGCGACAGTGGGGGGCCCAATGAGCAGTTCTTC
>NA|TRBJ1-6|16|TRBV6-5|NA
CASSYGRGVYNSPLHF
TGTGCCAGCAGTTACGGGCGGGGGGTTTATAATTCACCCCTCCACTTT
>NA|TRBJ1-1|18|TRBV2|NA
CASSETERGRVGNTEAFF
TGTGCCAGCAGTGAGACGGAAAGGGGTCGGGTGGGTAACACTGAAGCTTTCTTT
>NA|TRBJ2-7|13|TRBV19|TRBD2
CASSIGRVDEQYF
TGTGCCAGTAGTATCGGGAGGGTTGACGAGCAGTACTTC
>NA|TRBJ2-3|16|TRBV5-1|TRBD2
CASSTRLAGSTDTQYF
TGCGCCAGCAGCACACGACTAGCGGGATCGACAGATACGCAGTATTTT
>NA|TRBJ2-2|16|TRBV11-2|TRBD1
CASSPLTGGTTGELFF
TGTGCCAGCAGCCCCCTAACAGGGGGCACAACCGGGGAGCTGTTTTTT